The present TCR beta chain was sequenced within a study of CXCR3-negative and CXCR3-positive naive CD8 T cells. The libraries of TRB cDNA were constructed through 5' RACE using UMI labels. TCRdb re-called the 5' RACE reads and shows each CDR3 protein once, DNA omitted. Its table lists over 95,000 distinct CDR3 sequences. Turning to this clonotype: Its antigen remains unidentified.

Study-wide points: TRB CDR3s were more hydrophobic in CXCR3-positive than in CXCR3-negative naive cells.

This TCR derives from a human donor in good health. Some clones in this sample may be carry-over from other donors' samples. The specimen was naive CXCR3+ CD8+ T cells from blood. The subset here: CD45RO-CCR7+CD27+CD95- naive CD8+ T cells expressing CXCR3 (TNR3+).

The CDR3 loop reads CRVEDPNRGHRTDTQYF. This sequence joins TRBV29-1 and TRBJ2-3; no DNA is available, so the TRBD1 call from TCRdb remains unchecked. The CDR3 is 17 residues long. Looked up from germline, CDR1 is SQVTM and CDR2 is ANQGSEA.